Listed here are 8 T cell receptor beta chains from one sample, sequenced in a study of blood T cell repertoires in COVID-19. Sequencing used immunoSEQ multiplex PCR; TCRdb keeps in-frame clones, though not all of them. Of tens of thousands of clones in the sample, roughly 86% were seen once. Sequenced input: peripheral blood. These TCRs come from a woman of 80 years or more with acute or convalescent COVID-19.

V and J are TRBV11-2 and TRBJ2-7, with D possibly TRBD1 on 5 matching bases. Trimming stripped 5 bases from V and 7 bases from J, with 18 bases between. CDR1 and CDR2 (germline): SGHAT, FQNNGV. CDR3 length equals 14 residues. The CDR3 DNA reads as TGTGCCAGCAGCGTAAAGGACACCCTTAGGGAGCAGTACTTC. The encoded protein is CASSVKDTLREQYF.

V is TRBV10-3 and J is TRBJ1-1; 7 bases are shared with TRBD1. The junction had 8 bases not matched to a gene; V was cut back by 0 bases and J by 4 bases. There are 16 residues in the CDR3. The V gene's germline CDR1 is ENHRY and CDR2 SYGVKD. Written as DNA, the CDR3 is TGTGCCATCAGTGAGTCAACAGGGGCACCGAGCACTGAAGCTTTCTTT. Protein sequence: CAISESTGAPSTEAFF.

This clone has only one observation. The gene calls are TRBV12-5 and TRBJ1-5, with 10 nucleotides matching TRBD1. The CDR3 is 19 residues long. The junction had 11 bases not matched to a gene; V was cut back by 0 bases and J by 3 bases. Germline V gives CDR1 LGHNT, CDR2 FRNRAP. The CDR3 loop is CASGLVQGTGVLNNQPQHF. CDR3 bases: TGTGCTAGTGGTTTGGTACAAGGGACAGGGGTCTTAAACAATCAGCCCCAGCATTTT.

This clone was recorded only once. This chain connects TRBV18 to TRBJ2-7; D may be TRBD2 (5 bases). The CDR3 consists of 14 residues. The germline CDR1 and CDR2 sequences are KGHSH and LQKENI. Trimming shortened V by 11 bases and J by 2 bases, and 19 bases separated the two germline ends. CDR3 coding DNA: TGTGCCTCCAACCGGGGAGACGGTACCTACGAGCAGTACTTC. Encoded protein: CASNRGDGTYEQYF.

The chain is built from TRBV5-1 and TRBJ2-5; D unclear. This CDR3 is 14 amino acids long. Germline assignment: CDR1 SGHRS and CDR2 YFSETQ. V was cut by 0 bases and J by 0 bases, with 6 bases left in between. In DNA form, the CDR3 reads TGCGCCAGCAGCTTGGGCGTTAACCAAGAGACCCAGTACTTC. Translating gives CASSLGVNQETQYF. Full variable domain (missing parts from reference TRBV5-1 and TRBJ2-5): KAGVTQTPRYLIKTRGQQVTLSCSPISGHRSVSWYQQTPGQGLQFLFEYFSETQRNKGNFPGRFSGRQFSNSRSEMNVSTLELGDSALYLCASSLGVNQETQYFGPGTRLLVL.

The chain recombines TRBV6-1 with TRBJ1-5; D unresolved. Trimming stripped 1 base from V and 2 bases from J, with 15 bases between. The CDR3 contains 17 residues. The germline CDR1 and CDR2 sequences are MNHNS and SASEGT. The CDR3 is CASSEVLGRNRNQPQHF. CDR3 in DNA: TGTGCCAGCAGTGAAGTCCTGGGGAGGAATCGCAATCAGCCCCAGCATTTT.

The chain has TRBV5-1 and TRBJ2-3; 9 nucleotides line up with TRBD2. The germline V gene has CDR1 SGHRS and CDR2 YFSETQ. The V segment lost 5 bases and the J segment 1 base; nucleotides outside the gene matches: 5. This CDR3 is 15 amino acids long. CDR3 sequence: CASSFKRGGTDTQYF. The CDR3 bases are TGCGCCAGCAGTTTTAAGCGGGGGGGCACAGATACGCAGTATTTT.

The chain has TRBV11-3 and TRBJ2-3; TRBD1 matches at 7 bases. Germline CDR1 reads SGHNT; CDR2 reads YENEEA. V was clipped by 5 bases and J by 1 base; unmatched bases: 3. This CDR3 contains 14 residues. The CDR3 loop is CASSPGQGTDTQYF. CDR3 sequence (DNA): TGTGCCAGCAGCCCCGGACAGGGCACAGATACGCAGTATTTT.